This T cell receptor (beta chain) appears in the sequencing data of a study of response to subunit inactivated influenza vaccine. MiXCR, run by TCRdb on the RT-PCR reads, gives a single entry per CDR3 protein. The sample contains 250,000 to 350,000 distinct CDR3 sequences, 22% of which appear only once. The CDR3 runs 13 residues. V was cut by 4 bases and J by 1 base, with 7 bases left in between. Looked up from germline, CDR1 is MNHNS and CDR2 is SASEGT. This clonotype was found a few times. The sequence came from a man between 50 and 70 years old who received an inactivated influenza vaccine. This sequence joins TRBV6-1 and TRBJ1-1, with a possible D match to TRBD1 (6 bases). The sequenced sample was PBMCs from blood, obtained about 20 months after vaccination. CDR3 bases: TGTGCCAGCAGTGGCAGGGGGAACACTGAAGCTTTCTTT. It translates to CASSGRGNTEAFF.